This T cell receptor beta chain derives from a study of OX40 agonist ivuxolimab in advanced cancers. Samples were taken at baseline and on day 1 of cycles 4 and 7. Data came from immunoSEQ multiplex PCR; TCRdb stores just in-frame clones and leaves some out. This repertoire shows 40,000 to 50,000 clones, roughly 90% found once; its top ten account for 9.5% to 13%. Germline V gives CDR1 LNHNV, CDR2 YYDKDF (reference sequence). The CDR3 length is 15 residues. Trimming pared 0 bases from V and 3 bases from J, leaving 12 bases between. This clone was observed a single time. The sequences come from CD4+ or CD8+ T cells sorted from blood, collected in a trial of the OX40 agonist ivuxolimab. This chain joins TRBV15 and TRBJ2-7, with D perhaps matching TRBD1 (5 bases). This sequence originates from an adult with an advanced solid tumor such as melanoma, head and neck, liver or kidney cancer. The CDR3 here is CATSREMTRGYEQYF. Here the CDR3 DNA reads TGTGCCACCAGCAGAGAAATGACAAGGGGCTACGAGCAGTACTTC.